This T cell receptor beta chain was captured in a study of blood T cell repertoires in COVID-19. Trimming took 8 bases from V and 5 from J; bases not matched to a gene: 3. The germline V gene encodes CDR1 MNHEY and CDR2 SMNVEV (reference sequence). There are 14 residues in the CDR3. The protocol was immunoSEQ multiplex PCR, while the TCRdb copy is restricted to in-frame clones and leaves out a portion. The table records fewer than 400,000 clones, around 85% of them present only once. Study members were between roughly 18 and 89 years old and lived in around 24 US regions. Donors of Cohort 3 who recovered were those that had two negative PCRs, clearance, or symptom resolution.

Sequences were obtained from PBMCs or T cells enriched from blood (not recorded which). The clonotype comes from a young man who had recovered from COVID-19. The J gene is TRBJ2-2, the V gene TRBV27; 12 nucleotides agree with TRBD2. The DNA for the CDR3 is TGTGCCAGCCTAGCGGGGGGGCAAACCGGGGAGCTGTTTTTT. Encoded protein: CASLAGGQTGELFF.